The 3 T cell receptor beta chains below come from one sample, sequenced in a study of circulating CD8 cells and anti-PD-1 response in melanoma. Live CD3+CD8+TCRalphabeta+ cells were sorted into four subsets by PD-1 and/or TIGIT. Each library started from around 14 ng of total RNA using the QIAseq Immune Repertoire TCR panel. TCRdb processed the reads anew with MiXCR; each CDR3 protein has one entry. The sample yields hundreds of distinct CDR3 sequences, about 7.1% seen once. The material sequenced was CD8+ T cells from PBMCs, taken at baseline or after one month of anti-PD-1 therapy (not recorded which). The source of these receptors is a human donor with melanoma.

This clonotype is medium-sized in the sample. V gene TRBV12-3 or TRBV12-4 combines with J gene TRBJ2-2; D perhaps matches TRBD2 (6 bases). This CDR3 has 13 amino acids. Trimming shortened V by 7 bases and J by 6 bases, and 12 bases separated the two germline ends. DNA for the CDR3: TGTGCCAGCACCTGGGGGGTCCCCGGGGAGCTGTTTTTT. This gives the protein CASTWGVPGELFF.

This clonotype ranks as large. Here the CDR3 DNA reads TGTGCCAGCAGTTTAAATTTGGGTGCCGGGGAGCTGTTTTTT. This codes for CASSLNLGAGELFF. This chain uses TRBV27 with TRBJ2-2; D remains ambiguous. The V end was cut by 2 bases, the J end by 6 bases, with 10 bases between. Per the germline V gene, CDR1 is MNHEY and CDR2 is SMNVEV (reference sequence). The CDR3 runs 14 residues.

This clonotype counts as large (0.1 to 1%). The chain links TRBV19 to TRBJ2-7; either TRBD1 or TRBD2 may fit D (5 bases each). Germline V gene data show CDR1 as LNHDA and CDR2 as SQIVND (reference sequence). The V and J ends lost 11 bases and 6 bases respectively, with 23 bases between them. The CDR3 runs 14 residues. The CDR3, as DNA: TGTGCCTCCGATCCCGTTTCACAGGCGGGCGAGCAGTACTTC. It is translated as CASDPVSQAGEQYF.